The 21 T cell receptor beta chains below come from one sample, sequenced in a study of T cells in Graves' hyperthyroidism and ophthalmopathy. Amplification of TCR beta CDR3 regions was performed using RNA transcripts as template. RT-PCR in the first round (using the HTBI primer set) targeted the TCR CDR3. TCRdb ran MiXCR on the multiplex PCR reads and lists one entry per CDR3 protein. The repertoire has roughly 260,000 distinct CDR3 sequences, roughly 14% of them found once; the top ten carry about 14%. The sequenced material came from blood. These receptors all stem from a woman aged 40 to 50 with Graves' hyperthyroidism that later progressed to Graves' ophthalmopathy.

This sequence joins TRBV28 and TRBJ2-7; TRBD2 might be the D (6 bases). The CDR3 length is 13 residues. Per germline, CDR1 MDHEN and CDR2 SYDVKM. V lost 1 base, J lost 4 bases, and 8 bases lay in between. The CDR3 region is CASSLFAGYEQYF. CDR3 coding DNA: TGTGCCAGCAGTTTATTTGCGGGGTACGAGCAGTACTTC.

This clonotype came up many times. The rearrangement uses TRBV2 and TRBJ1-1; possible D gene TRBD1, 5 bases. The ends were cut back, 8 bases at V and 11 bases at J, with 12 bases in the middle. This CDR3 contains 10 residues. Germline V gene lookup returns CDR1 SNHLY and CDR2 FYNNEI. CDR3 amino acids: CASDRLGAFF. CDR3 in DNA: TGTGCCAGCGACAGATTAGGTGCTTTCTTT.

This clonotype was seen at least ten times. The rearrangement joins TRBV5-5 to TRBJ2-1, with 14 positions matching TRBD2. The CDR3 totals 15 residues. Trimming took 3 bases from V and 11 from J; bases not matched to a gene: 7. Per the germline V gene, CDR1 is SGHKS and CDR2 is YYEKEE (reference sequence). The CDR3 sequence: CASSYRGLAGAQQFF. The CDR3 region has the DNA TGTGCCAGCAGCTACCGGGGACTAGCGGGAGCCCAGCAGTTCTTC.

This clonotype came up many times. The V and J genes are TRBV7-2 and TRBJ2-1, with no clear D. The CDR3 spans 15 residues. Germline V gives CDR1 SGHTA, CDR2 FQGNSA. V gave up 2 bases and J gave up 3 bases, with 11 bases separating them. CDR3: CASSLSRNSYNEQFF. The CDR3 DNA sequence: TGTGCCAGCAGCTTAAGTCGGAATAGCTACAATGAGCAGTTCTTC.

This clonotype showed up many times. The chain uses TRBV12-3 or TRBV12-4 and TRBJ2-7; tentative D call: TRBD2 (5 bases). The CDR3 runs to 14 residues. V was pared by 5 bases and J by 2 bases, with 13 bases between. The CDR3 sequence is CASSDYAGAYEQYF. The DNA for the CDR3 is TGTGCCAGCAGTGACTATGCGGGCGCCTACGAGCAGTACTTC.

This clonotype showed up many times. This CDR3 is CASSSLSGRGFNNEQFF. Here the CDR3 DNA reads TGTGCCAGCAGCTCCCTCAGCGGGAGGGGGTTCAACAATGAGCAGTTCTTC. This rearrangement joins TRBV12-3 or TRBV12-4 to TRBJ2-1; 10 bases fit TRBD2. The V and J ends lost 6 bases and 5 bases, in that order; junction bases with no gene match: 13. This CDR3 is 17 amino acids long.

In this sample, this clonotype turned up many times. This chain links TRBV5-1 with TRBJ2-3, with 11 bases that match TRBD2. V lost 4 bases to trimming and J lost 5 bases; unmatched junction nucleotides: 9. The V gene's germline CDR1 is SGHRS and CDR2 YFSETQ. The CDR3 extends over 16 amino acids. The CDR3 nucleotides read TGCGCCAGCAGCGAAAAACTAGCGGGAGCGATAGATACGCAGTATTTT. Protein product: CASSEKLAGAIDTQYF. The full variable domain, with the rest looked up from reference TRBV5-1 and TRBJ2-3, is KAGVTQTPRYLIKTRGQQVTLSCSPISGHRSVSWYQQTPGQGLQFLFEYFSETQRNKGNFPGRFSGRQFSNSRSEMNVSTLELGDSALYLCASSEKLAGAIDTQYFGPGTRLTVL.

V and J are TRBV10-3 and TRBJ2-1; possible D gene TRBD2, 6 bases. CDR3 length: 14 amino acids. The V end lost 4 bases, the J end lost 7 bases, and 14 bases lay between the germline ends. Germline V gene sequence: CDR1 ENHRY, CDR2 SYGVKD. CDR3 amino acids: CAISGLESGNEQFF. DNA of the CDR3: TGTGCCATCAGTGGACTAGAATCGGGGAATGAGCAGTTCTTC.

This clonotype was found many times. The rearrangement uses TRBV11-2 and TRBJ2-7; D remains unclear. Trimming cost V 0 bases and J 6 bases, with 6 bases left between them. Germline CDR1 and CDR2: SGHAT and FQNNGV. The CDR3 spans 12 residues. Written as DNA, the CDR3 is TGTGCCAGCAGCTTAGAGTCTCTCGAGCAGTACTTC. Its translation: CASSLESLEQYF.

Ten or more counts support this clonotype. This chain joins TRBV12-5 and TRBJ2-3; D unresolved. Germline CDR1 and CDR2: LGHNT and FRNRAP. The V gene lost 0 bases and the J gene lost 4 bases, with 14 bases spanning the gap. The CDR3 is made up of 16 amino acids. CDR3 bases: TGTGCTAGTGGTTTGGTACTCTCCGGGCAGTCAGATACGCAGTATTTT. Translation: CASGLVLSGQSDTQYF.

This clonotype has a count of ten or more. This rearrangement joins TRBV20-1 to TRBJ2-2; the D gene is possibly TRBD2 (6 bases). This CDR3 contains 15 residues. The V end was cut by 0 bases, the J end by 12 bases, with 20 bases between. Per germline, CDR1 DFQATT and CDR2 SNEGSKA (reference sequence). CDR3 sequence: CSARDRTIRGGKLFF. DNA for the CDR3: TGCAGTGCTAGAGATAGGACGATACGTGGAGGGAAGCTGTTTTTT.

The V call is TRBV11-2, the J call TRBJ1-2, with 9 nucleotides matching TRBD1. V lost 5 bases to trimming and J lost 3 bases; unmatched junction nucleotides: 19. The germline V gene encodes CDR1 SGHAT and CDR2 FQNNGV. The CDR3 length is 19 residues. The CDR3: CASSGAGQGSREGDYGYTF. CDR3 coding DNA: TGTGCCAGCAGCGGAGCGGGACAGGGTTCTAGAGAGGGGGACTATGGCTACACCTTC.

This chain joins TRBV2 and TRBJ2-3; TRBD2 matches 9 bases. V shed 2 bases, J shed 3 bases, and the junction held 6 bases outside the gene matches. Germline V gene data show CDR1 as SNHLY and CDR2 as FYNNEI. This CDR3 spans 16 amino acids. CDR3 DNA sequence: TGTGCCAGCAGTGAAAGGAGACTAGCGGCGACAGATACGCAGTATTTT. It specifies CASSERRLAATDTQYF.

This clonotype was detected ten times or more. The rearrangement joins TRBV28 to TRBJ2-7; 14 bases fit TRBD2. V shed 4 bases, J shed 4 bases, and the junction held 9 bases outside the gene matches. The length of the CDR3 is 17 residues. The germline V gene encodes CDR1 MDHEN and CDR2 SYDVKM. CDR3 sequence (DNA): TGTGCCAGCAGTTCCCTCCCCGGGACTAGCGGGAGATACGAGCAGTACTTC. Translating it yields CASSSLPGTSGRYEQYF.

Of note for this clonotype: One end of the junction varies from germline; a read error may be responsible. CDR3 amino acids: CANSQLAGVFTGELFF. In nucleotides, the CDR3 is TGTGCCAACAGCCAACTAGCGGGAGTATTCACCGGGGAGCTGTTTTTT. The rearrangement links TRBV3-1 to TRBJ2-2, with TRBD2 matching over 11 bases. Germline CDR1 is LGHDT and CDR2 is YNNKEL (reference sequence). This CDR3 has 16 residues.

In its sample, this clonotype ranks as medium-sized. The CDR3 DNA reads TGTGCCAGCAGTTTAAGAGATGGCGGGAGCTCCTACGAGCAGTACTTC. Its protein is CASSLRDGGSSYEQYF. The chain couples TRBV12-3 or TRBV12-4 to TRBJ2-7, with 7 bases lining up with TRBD2. The CDR3 contains 16 residues. V gave up 2 bases and J gave up 0 bases; unmatched junction bases: 7.

CDR3 coding DNA: TGTGCCAGCAGCCCCGGACACACCCCAGACCAAGAGACCCAGTACTTC. It encodes CASSPGHTPDQETQYF. V gene TRBV5-5 combines with J gene TRBJ2-5, with D tentatively TRBD1 (5 bases). The V end lost 4 bases, the J end lost 0 bases, and 16 bases lay between the germline ends. The CDR3 is 16 amino acids. CDR1 and CDR2 (germline): SGHKS, YYEKEE (reference sequence).

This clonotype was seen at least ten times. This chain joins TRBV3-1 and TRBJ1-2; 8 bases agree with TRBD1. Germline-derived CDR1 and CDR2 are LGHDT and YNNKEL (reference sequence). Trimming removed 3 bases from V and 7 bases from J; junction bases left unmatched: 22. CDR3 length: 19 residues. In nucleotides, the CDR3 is TGTGCCAGCAGCCACCCTTTACTCCAGGGGGCGCTTCGGGCGTTTGGCTACACCTTC. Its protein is CASSHPLLQGALRAFGYTF.

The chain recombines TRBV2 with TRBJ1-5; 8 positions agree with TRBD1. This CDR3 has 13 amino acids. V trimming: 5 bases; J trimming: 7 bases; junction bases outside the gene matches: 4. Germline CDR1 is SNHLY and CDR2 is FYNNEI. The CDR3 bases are TGTGCCAGCAGTTACGGACAGGGACAGCCCCAGCATTTT. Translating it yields CASSYGQGQPQHF.

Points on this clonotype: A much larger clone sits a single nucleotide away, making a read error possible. CDR3 sequence: CASSFLGQGGNQAQHF. CDR3 nucleotides: TGTGCCAGCAGTTTTCTCGGACAGGGCGGCAATCAGGCCCAGCATTTT. V usage is TRBV27 and J usage is TRBJ1-5, with 8 bases matching TRBD1. The CDR3 is 16 amino acids. The germline CDR1 and CDR2 sequences are MNHEY and SMNVEV (reference sequence).

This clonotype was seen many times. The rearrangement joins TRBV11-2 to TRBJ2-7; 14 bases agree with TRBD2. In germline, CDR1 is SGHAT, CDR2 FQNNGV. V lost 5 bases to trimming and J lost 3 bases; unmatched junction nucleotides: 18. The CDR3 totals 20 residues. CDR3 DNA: TGTGCCAGCAGCCCCATCTCCGGACTAGCGGGAGGTCCCGATTACTACGAGCAGTACTTC. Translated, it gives CASSPISGLAGGPDYYEQYF.